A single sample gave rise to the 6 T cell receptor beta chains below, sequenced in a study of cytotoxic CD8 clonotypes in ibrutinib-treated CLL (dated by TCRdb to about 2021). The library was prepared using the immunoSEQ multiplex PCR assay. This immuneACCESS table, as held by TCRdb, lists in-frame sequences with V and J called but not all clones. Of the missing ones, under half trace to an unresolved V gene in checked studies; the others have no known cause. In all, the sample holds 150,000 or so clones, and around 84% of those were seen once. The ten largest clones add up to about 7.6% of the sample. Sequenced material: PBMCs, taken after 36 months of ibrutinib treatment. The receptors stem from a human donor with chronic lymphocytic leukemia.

The CDR3 coding sequence is TGTGCCAGCTCACCCCTGGGAGGGGGCTCTGGGGCCAACGTCCTGACTTTC. Its protein product is CASSPLGGGSGANVLTF. The V gene is TRBV18, the J gene TRBJ2-6; perhaps TRBD2 as D (7 bases). CDR1 KGHSH and CDR2 LQKENI come from the germline V gene. There are 17 residues in the CDR3. V was pared by 3 bases and J by 0 bases, with 12 bases between.

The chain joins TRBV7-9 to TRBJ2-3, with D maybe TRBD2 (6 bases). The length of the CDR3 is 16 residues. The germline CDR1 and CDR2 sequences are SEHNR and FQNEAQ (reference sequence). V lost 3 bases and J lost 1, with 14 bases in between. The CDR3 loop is CASSFPWGVGTDTQYF. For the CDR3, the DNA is TGTGCCAGCAGCTTCCCTTGGGGGGTCGGCACAGATACGCAGTATTTT.

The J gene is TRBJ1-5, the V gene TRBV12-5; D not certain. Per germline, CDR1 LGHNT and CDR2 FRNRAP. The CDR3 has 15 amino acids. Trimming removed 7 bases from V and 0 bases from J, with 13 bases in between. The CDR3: CASAPRKYSNQPQHF. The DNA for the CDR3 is TGTGCTAGTGCCCCTCGGAAGTATAGCAATCAGCCCCAGCATTTT. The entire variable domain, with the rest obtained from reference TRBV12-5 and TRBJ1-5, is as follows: DARVTQTPRHKVTEMGQEVTMRCQPILGHNTVFWYRQTMMQGLELLAYFRNRAPLDDSGMPKDRFSAEMPDATLATLKIQPSEPRDSAVYFCASAPRKYSNQPQHFGDGTRLSIL.

In DNA form, the CDR3 reads TGTGCCAGCAGCCATCGGACAGGGACTTATAGCAATCAGCCCCAGCATTTT. Its translation: CASSHRTGTYSNQPQHF. The chain recombines TRBV16 with TRBJ1-5, with 8 nucleotides matching TRBD1. Unmatched junction bases numbered 7, after V lost 3 bases and J lost 0 bases. This CDR3 comprises 17 residues. Looked up from germline, CDR1 is KGHSY and CDR2 is FQNENV.

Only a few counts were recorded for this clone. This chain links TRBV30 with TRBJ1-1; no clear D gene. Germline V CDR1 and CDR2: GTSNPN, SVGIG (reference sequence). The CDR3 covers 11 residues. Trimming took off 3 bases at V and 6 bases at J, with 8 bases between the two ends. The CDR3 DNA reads TGTGCCTGGAGGAGAGTCGCTGAAGCTTTCTTT. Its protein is CAWRRVAEAFF.

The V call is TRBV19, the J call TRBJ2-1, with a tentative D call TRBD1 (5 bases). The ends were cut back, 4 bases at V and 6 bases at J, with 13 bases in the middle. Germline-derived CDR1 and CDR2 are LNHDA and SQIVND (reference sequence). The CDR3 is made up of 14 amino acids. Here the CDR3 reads CASSSPGSLNEQFF. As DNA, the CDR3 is TGTGCCAGTAGTAGCCCAGGGTCTCTCAATGAGCAGTTCTTC. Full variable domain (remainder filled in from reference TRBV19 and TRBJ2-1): DGGITQSPKYLFRKEGQNVTLSCEQNLNHDAMYWYRQDPGQGLRLIYYSQIVNDFQKGDIAEGYSVSREKKESFPLTVTSAQKNPTAFYLCASSSPGSLNEQFFGPGTRLTVL.